This T cell receptor (beta chain) is from a study of PD-L1 blockade in urothelial cancer. Study details: The study started patients on atezolizumab at some point between 2013 and 2015, giving 1,200 mg intravenously every 3 weeks. Blood-derived samples held a median approximately 140,000 T cells.

The CDR3 spans 14 residues. Trimming removed 0 bases from V and 3 bases from J, with 9 bases in between. The germline gives CDR1 SGDLS, CDR2 YYNGEE. Indicated time point: peripheral blood 6 weeks after treatment start. Measured with immunoSEQ multiplex PCR; TCRdb has only the in-frame clones, and not every one. The data hold 53,000 or so clones, with 88% observed a single time. V and J are TRBV9 and TRBJ1-1; no definite D call. The sequencing used PBMCs, collected around atezolizumab (anti-PD-L1) treatment. This clonotype was sampled from a man aged 55 to 70 with urothelial cancer. The CDR3 DNA is TGTGCCAGCAGCGTAGATGCGGGATACACTGAAGCTTTCTTT. Amino acid sequence: CASSVDAGYTEAFF.